This TCR beta chain comes out of a study of T cell responses to AZD1222 COVID-19 vaccine (dated by TCRdb to the early 2020s). Notes on the research overall: TCR sequencing was performed for about 250 trial participants, of whom about 200 were given two doses of AZD1222 and approximately 25 were given two doses of MenACWY control vaccine. Trial participants were enrolled by age into 18-55, 56-69 and 70-plus year subgroups, with roughly 150, 30 and 60 TCR-sequenced participants respectively. General study outcomes and caveats: Because no day 14 peak-response samples were available, repertoires were characterized only after the peak T cell response. In the small 56-69-year group, the increase in depth fell short of significance, most likely because of low power. Spike-specific TCR breadth and depth rose significantly after two AZD1222 doses compared with day 0 and with MenACWY recipients. Reportedly, close to half of the unique spike-specific TCRs recognized epitopes lying outside the regions that are mutated in the B.1.351 and B.1.1.7 variants. CD4 TCRs associated with the vaccine covered the entire spike protein, and the dominant responses were in regions 160-218 and 743-854. Participants were mostly white British, with more females than males. The authors suggested clonal diversity may have been underestimated. Conclusions about previously exposed vaccinees are limited because only six or seven AZD1222 recipients were SARS-CoV-2 seropositive at baseline.

The CDR3 regions of human TCRbeta chains were analyzed by immunosequencing. The authors processed their data as follows. TCRs in the repertoires were compared against a reference library of SARS-CoV-2-specific TCRs that had been generated with the MIRA antigen-specificity platform. Breadth meant the fraction of unique TCRs that were SARS-CoV-2-associated, whereas depth meant the fraction of total T cells that were SARS-CoV-2-associated. Using the MIRA data, each spike-specific TCR was assigned both to the spike region to which the TCR was reactive and to a CD4 or CD8 class. Log10-transformed breadth and depth values were compared by one-way ANOVA with Sidak's multiple comparisons tests. What TCRdb holds here is the immuneACCESS table cut down to in-frame rearrangements. Part of the clones is not present; checked against another copy, under half of the missing clones reflect an unresolved V gene, and the others are unexplained. Clone size and V and J calls were adopted from that table, with D and trimming inferred from the DNA. This sample is represented by some 150,000 clones; more than 85% of them were singletons. The ten largest account for approximately 0.9% of the sample.

In regard to this clone: Its specific antigen is unknown. Per-base quality was not reported, and no clone a single base away is much larger than it.

This sample's time point label indicates: baseline before first vaccination. The treatment or condition tag for this specimen amounts to: meningococcal conjugate vaccine given as trial control. Vaccinee samples came from UK trials COV001 and COV002, including a single-blind randomized controlled phase 2/3 trial of AZD1222 (ChAdOx1 nCoV-19) in healthy adults. Trial participant PBMC samples were collected at day 0 and day 28 after the second dose for TCRbeta chain sequencing. The V and J ends are trimmed by 0 bases and 5 bases, leaving 11 bases between them. The CDR3 starts with the cysteine, ends with the phenylalanine, and has 15 residues. Only the CDR3 portion is preserved as DNA: 45 bases, with reading frame beginning at the first base. The germline V gene (reference sequence) sets CDR1 to SGHKS and CDR2 to YYEKEE.

The receptor comes from an adult in good health. This sequence uses TRBV5-5 and TRBJ1-4; a tentative D call is TRBD1 (6 bases match). The specimen comprised peripheral blood, sampled on day 0 of MenACWY control vaccination. The CDR3 region reads CASSLARQENEKLFF. The bases are TGTGCCAGCAGCTTGGCAAGACAGGAAAATGAAAAACTGTTTTTT.